One sample yielded the 20 T cell receptor beta chains listed below, sequenced in a study of blood T cell repertoires in COVID-19. The assay was immunoSEQ multiplex PCR, and TCRdb's table has in-frame clones only and misses some. This table holds about 400,000 clones, about 90% found once. Source material: PBMCs or T cells enriched from blood (not recorded which). The source of these receptors is a woman in her twenties or thirties who had recovered from COVID-19.

The V call is TRBV6-5, the J call TRBJ1-3; tentative D call: TRBD1 (5 bases). Germline values: CDR1 MNHEY, CDR2 SVGAGI. This CDR3 spans 14 amino acids. The V end was cut by 7 bases, the J end by 3 bases, with 13 bases between. This CDR3 reads CASTVRESGNTIYF. In DNA, the CDR3 is TGTGCCAGCACCGTCAGGGAAAGTGGAAACACCATATATTTT.

The chain combines TRBV11-2 with TRBJ1-1; 8 bases are a match to TRBD1. The germline V gene encodes CDR1 SGHAT and CDR2 FQNNGV. The V segment lost 6 bases and the J segment 4 bases; nucleotides outside the gene matches: 7. There are 14 residues in the CDR3. The CDR3 protein is CASRPPGGSTEAFF. The CDR3 DNA sequence: TGTGCCAGCAGGCCACCAGGGGGCTCCACTGAAGCTTTCTTT. Looking up the rest from reference TRBV11-2 and TRBJ1-1 gives the full variable domain: EAGVAQSPRYKIIEKRQSVAFWCNPISGHATLYWYQQILGQGPKLLIQFQNNGVVDDSQLPKDRFSAERLKGVDSTLKIQPAKLEDSAVYLCASRPPGGSTEAFFGQGTRLTVV.

The V and J genes are TRBV19 and TRBJ1-5; tentatively, D is TRBD1 (5 bases). CDR3 length: 15 amino acids. The germline V gene has CDR1 LNHDA and CDR2 SQIVND (reference sequence). The V end was cut by 3 bases, the J end by 3 bases, with 12 bases between. DNA of the CDR3: TGTGCCAGTAGTATCTTATTAGGGGACAATCAGCCCCAGCATTTT. The encoded protein is CASSILLGDNQPQHF.

The V and J genes are TRBV13 and TRBJ2-2, with 9 bases identical to TRBD1. Germline-derived CDR1 and CDR2 are PRHDT and FYEKMQ (reference sequence). The CDR3 loop spans 14 amino acids. Trimming took 7 bases from V and 3 from J; bases not matched to a gene: 3. The CDR3 DNA is TGTGCCAGCAACACAGGGGGCCACACCGGGGAGCTGTTTTTT. This sequence encodes CASNTGGHTGELFF.

The chain is built from TRBV27 and TRBJ2-2, with 7 bases that match TRBD1. CDR3 size: 14 residues. Germline-derived CDR1 and CDR2 are MNHEY and SMNVEV (reference sequence). Trimming cost V 7 bases and J 0 bases; bases outside gene matches: 2. This chain's CDR3 is CASKDRPNTGELFF. DNA for the CDR3: TGTGCCAGCAAGGACAGGCCGAACACCGGGGAGCTGTTTTTT.

The V gene is TRBV5-1, the J gene TRBJ1-4; D gene unclear. V was clipped by 3 bases and J by 0 bases, with 12 bases between them. The CDR3 has 16 residues. The germline CDR1 and CDR2 sequences are SGHRS and YFSETQ. Here the CDR3 DNA reads TGCGCCAGCAGCTATGGCTGGCCTGCAACTAATGAAAAACTGTTTTTT. Residues: CASSYGWPATNEKLFF.

This clone was seen a single time. The rearrangement uses TRBV14 and TRBJ2-4, with D uncertain. The germline V gene encodes CDR1 SGHDN and CDR2 FVKESK. V gave up 1 base and J gave up 6 bases, with 7 bases separating them. The length of the CDR3 is 13 residues. The CDR3 DNA sequence: TGTGCCAGCAGCCAAGGAGACTCAAACATTCAGTACTTC. It encodes CASSQGDSNIQYF.

The rearrangement links TRBV18 to TRBJ1-1; 7 bases map to TRBD1. Germline V gives CDR1 KGHSH, CDR2 LQKENI. The CDR3 length is 14 residues. V lost 3 bases and J lost 3; bases outside the gene matches: 4. The CDR3 bases are TGTGCCAGCTCACCCAACACAGGGGACACTGAAGCTTTCTTT. It translates to CASSPNTGDTEAFF. The full variable domain, with the rest looked up from reference TRBV18 and TRBJ1-1, is NAGVMQNPRHLVRRRGQEARLRCSPMKGHSHVYWYRQLPEEGLKFMVYLQKENIIDESGMPKERFSAEFPKEGPSILRIQQVVRGDSAAYFCASSPNTGDTEAFFGQGTRLTVV.

The chain links TRBV27 to TRBJ1-1; TRBD1 might be the D (5 bases). V lost 4 bases, J lost 1 base, and 10 bases lay in between. This CDR3 is built from 14 residues. Germline V gene lookup returns CDR1 MNHEY and CDR2 SMNVEV (reference sequence). The CDR3 bases are TGTGCCAGCAGTTACGGGGGATCGAACACTGAAGCTTTCTTT. Its protein product is CASSYGGSNTEAFF.

The V call is TRBV28, the J call TRBJ1-5; D unresolved. Between the trimmed V and J ends, which lost 1 base and 9 bases, there was a span of 4 bases. CDR3 length: 11 amino acids. Germline lookup yields CDR1 MDHEN and CDR2 SYDVKM. The CDR3 protein is CASSLSPPQHF. The DNA of the CDR3 is TGTGCCAGCAGTTTATCTCCGCCCCAGCATTTT.

The chain recombines TRBV27 with TRBJ1-4, with D possibly being TRBD1 (5 bases). Trimming removed 10 bases at V and 9 bases at J, with 15 bases between. Per germline, CDR1 MNHEY and CDR2 SMNVEV (reference sequence). The CDR3 is 12 amino acids. The CDR3 loop is CAIPMEGKKLFF. CDR3 bases: TGTGCCATCCCGATGGAGGGGAAAAAACTGTTTTTT.

The V gene is TRBV18, the J gene TRBJ2-2, with 12 bases aligning to TRBD2. Trimming removed 3 bases from V and 0 bases from J; junction bases left unmatched: 2. The CDR3 loop spans 17 amino acids. Germline V gene sequence: CDR1 KGHSH, CDR2 LQKENI. The CDR3 DNA follows: TGTGCCAGCTCACCTTGGACTAGCGGGACGAACACCGGGGAGCTGTTTTTT. Its protein is CASSPWTSGTNTGELFF.

The chain joins TRBV7-3 to TRBJ2-3; D gene uncertain. V lost 6 bases and J 2 bases, leaving 12 bases between the germline ends. CDR3 length: 14 residues. From germline, CDR1 is SGHTA and CDR2 FQGTGA. CDR3: CASRVSVTTDTQYF. The DNA of the CDR3 is TGTGCCAGCAGGGTCTCGGTCACCACAGATACGCAGTATTTT. The full variable domain, its missing parts supplied by reference TRBV7-3 and TRBJ2-3, is GAGVSQTPSNKVTEKGKYVELRCDPISGHTALYWYRQSLGQGPEFLIYFQGTGAADDSGLPNDRFFAVRPEGSVSTLKIQRTERGDSAVYLCASRVSVTTDTQYFGPGTRLTVL.

The CDR3 sequence is CASRRDRYNEQFF. CDR3 DNA sequence: TGTGCCAGCAGACGGGACAGATACAATGAGCAGTTCTTC. The chain uses TRBV6-5 and TRBJ2-1; 7 bases fit TRBD1. The ends lost 6 bases at V and 4 bases at J; junction bases unmatched: 3. This CDR3 region has 13 residues. Looked up from germline, CDR1 is MNHEY and CDR2 is SVGAGI.

V is TRBV3-1 (or the pseudogene TRBV3-2) and J is TRBJ2-3; TRBD2 aligns across 9 bases. Germline values: CDR1 LGHDT, CDR2 YNNKEL (reference sequence). Trimming at V came to 4 bases and at J to 2 bases, leaving 7 bases not matched to a gene. The CDR3 runs to 16 residues. Written as DNA, the CDR3 is TGTGCCAGCAGCCCCATACTAGCGGGTGACACAGATACGCAGTATTTT. Translated: CASSPILAGDTDTQYF.

The J gene is TRBJ2-7, the V gene TRBV27; D perhaps matches TRBD1 (7 bases). The germline gives CDR1 MNHEY, CDR2 SMNVEV (reference sequence). CDR3 length: 14 residues. Trimming stripped 5 bases from V and 2 bases from J, with 13 bases between. DNA of the CDR3: TGTGCCAGCAGTCGCAGGGGGGTTCCCTACGAGCAGTACTTC. As protein: CASSRRGVPYEQYF.

In nucleotides, the CDR3 is TGTGCCAGCCCCTCTGTCAACAGGGACCCAAGCACAGATACGCAGTATTTT. Its protein is CASPSVNRDPSTDTQYF. This rearrangement joins TRBV25-1 to TRBJ2-3, with D possibly matching TRBD1 (6 bases). Germline-derived CDR1 and CDR2 are MGHDK and SYGVNS. The CDR3 is 17 amino acids. V gave up 8 bases and J gave up 0 bases, with 21 bases separating them.

The chain combines TRBV7-8 with TRBJ2-7, with TRBD1 matching 8 bases. There are 14 residues in the CDR3. Germline V lookup: CDR1 SGHVS, CDR2 FQNEAQ. V trimming: 5 bases; J trimming: 3 bases; junction bases outside the gene matches: 6. The CDR3 DNA follows: TGTGCCAGCAGCGACCGGGACAGGAACTACGAGCAGTACTTC. It codes for CASSDRDRNYEQYF. Supplemented by reference TRBV7-8 and TRBJ2-7, the full variable domain reads GAGVSQSPRYKVAKRGQDVALRCDPISGHVSLFWYQQALGQGPEFLTYFQNEAQLDKSGLPSDRFFAERPEGSVSTLKIQRTQQEDSAVYLCASSDRDRNYEQYFGPGTRLTVT.

This chain links TRBV7-2 with TRBJ1-1; a possible D gene is TRBD1 (5 bases). There are 14 residues in the CDR3. Between the trimmed V and J ends, which lost 5 bases and 4 bases, there was a span of 14 bases. Per germline, CDR1 SGHTA and CDR2 FQGNSA. As DNA, the CDR3 is TGTGCCAGCAGCGCTACTTGGGGCGGCACTGAAGCTTTCTTT. Protein: CASSATWGGTEAFF.

CDR3 DNA sequence: TGTGCCAGCAGCACACAGGTCACAGATACGCAGTATTTT. Protein product: CASSTQVTDTQYF. The chain uses TRBV7-3 and TRBJ2-3, with D possibly TRBD1 on 5 matching bases. Germline-derived CDR1 and CDR2 are SGHTA and FQGTGA. With 5 bases removed from V and 2 bases from J, the gap between germline ends came to 8 bases. This CDR3 is built from 13 residues. The full variable domain, its missing parts supplied by reference TRBV7-3 and TRBJ2-3, is GAGVSQTPSNKVTEKGKYVELRCDPISGHTALYWYRQSLGQGPEFLIYFQGTGAADDSGLPNDRFFAVRPEGSVSTLKIQRTERGDSAVYLCASSTQVTDTQYFGPGTRLTVL.